The 22 T cell receptor beta chains in this list originate from one sample, sequenced in a study of OX40 agonist ivuxolimab in advanced cancers. Method: immunoSEQ multiplex PCR; TCRdb's copy keeps in-frame clones and lacks some. The repertoire has over 100,000 clones, 85% to 95% of them found once; the top ten carry 1%. Sequencing was performed on CD4+ or CD8+ T cells sorted from blood, taken in a trial of the OX40 agonist ivuxolimab. The source of these receptors is an adult with an advanced solid tumor such as melanoma, head and neck, liver or kidney cancer.

The rearrangement links TRBV10-3 to TRBJ1-1, with TRBD1 identical over 7 bases. CDR3 length equals 15 residues. The V gene end was trimmed by 10 bases and the J gene end by 1 base; junction bases not matched to a gene: 12. The V gene's germline CDR1 is ENHRY and CDR2 SYGVKD. The CDR3 nucleotides are TGTGCCACCACCAACAGGACAGGATCGAACACTGAAGCTTTCTTT. Translated: CATTNRTGSNTEAFF.

This clone appeared once. The junction departs from germline at one end; a sequencing error may be responsible. The CDR3 sequence: CASSLADTEAYEQYF. The CDR3 nucleotides read TGTGCTAGCAGCTTAGCGGATACAGAAGCCTACGAGCAGTACTTC. V and J are TRBV7-7 and TRBJ2-7; tentative D call: TRBD2 (6 bases). The V gene's germline CDR1 is SSHAT and CDR2 FNYEAQ (reference sequence). The CDR3 runs 15 residues.

The V call is TRBV6-6, the J call TRBJ1-3; D ambiguous. V was cut by 6 bases and J by 7 bases, with 19 bases left in between. The V gene's germline CDR1 is MNHNY and CDR2 SVGAGI (reference sequence). This CDR3 has 15 residues. CDR3 sequence: CASRINWTRLNTIYF. DNA of the CDR3: TGTGCCAGCAGGATAAATTGGACGAGGTTGAACACCATATATTTT.

The gene calls are TRBV9 and TRBJ1-1, with unresolved D. The V gene lost 0 bases and the J gene lost 0 bases, with 6 bases spanning the gap. The CDR3 sequence is 14 residues long. Germline V lookup: CDR1 SGDLS, CDR2 YYNGEE. The CDR3 region is CASSVGLLNTEAFF. The DNA for the CDR3 is TGTGCCAGCAGCGTAGGACTGCTGAACACTGAAGCTTTCTTT.

This clone appeared a single time. This chain connects TRBV7-9 to TRBJ1-6, with D tentatively TRBD1 (5 bases). Germline values: CDR1 SEHNR, CDR2 FQNEAQ (reference sequence). The germline V and J ends were trimmed by 1 base and 4 bases, with 8 bases remaining between them. This CDR3 comprises 15 residues. This CDR3 reads CASSLGRAYNSPLHF. For the CDR3, the DNA is TGTGCCAGCAGCTTAGGCAGGGCGTATAATTCACCCCTCCACTTT.

This chain links TRBV11-2 with TRBJ2-1, with D unclear. The CDR3 contains 15 residues. Germline V gene lookup returns CDR1 SGHAT and CDR2 FQNNGV. V was clipped by 5 bases and J by 7 bases, with 18 bases between them. CDR3: CASSLSAQRLNEQFF. CDR3 bases: TGTGCCAGCAGCCTGAGCGCCCAACGGCTAAATGAGCAGTTCTTC.

This rearrangement joins TRBV19 to TRBJ2-2, with TRBD1 as a possible D gene (5 bases). The CDR3 has 15 amino acids. The V gene's germline CDR1 is LNHDA and CDR2 SQIVND (reference sequence). V lost 9 bases and J lost 5, with 19 bases in between. In nucleotides, the CDR3 is TGTGCCAGCGCCCCGCGGCAGGGTGAGACCGGGGAGCTGTTTTTT. This encodes CASAPRQGETGELFF.

The V gene is TRBV5-4, the J gene TRBJ1-2; D remains ambiguous. CDR1 and CDR2 (germline): SGHNT, YYREEE (reference sequence). The CDR3 spans 14 residues. Trimming cost V 4 bases and J 2 bases, with 12 bases left between them. CDR3 DNA sequence: TGTGCCAGCAGCGGAATAGGCCGGAACTATGGCTACACCTTC. Protein: CASSGIGRNYGYTF.

Points on this clone: Other DNA sequences from this sample encode an identical CDR3 as well. The rearrangement joins TRBV10-3 to TRBJ1-2; TRBD1 is a possible D gene (5 bases). The ends were cut back, 4 bases at V and 2 bases at J, with 5 bases in the middle. The CDR3 runs 12 residues. Germline V lookup: CDR1 ENHRY, CDR2 SYGVKD. The CDR3 region has the DNA TGTGCCATCAGTGCAGGGAACTATGGCTACACCTTC. Protein product: CAISAGNYGYTF.

This clone showed up just once. This chain uses TRBV7-2 with TRBJ2-5; 12 bases map to TRBD2. This CDR3 has 14 amino acids. The V and J ends lost 5 bases and 4 bases, in that order; junction bases with no gene match: 2. Per the germline V gene, CDR1 is SGHTA and CDR2 is FQGNSA. The DNA of the CDR3 is TGTGCCAGCAGCCCGGGACTAGCGGGAGAGACCCAGTACTTC. Amino acids: CASSPGLAGETQYF.

This chain joins TRBV7-6 and TRBJ1-3, with 7 positions matching TRBD1. This CDR3 contains 16 residues. Germline V lookup: CDR1 SGHVS, CDR2 FNYEAQ. V trimming: 4 bases; J trimming: 9 bases; junction bases outside the gene matches: 15. The CDR3 coding sequence is TGTGCCAGCAGCTCCGGCGGGACAGCCCTTAGGGGCACCATATATTTT. It is translated as CASSSGGTALRGTIYF.

The CDR3 loop reads CASTRSPGELFF. The CDR3 nucleotides are TGTGCCAGCACCCGGAGCCCTGGGGAGCTGTTTTTT. The chain recombines TRBV2 with TRBJ2-2; D gene unclear. V shed 7 bases and J shed 8 bases, with 11 bases lying between them. The CDR3 is 12 amino acids. CDR1 and CDR2 (germline): SNHLY, FYNNEI.

This clone was picked up one time. The chain uses TRBV7-2 and TRBJ2-7, with D possibly being TRBD1 (6 bases). This CDR3 spans 15 amino acids. CDR1 SGHTA and CDR2 FQGNSA come from the germline V gene. The V end lost 5 bases, the J end lost 4 bases, and 18 bases lay between the germline ends. This CDR3 is CASSRRQVSEYEQYF. The CDR3 nucleotides read TGTGCCAGCAGCCGAAGACAGGTCTCGGAATACGAGCAGTACTTC. Based on the CDR3 plus reference TRBV7-2 and TRBJ2-7, the full variable domain is GAGVSQSPSNKVTEKGKDVELRCDPISGHTALYWYRQSLGQGLEFLIYFQGNSAPDKSGLPSDRFSAERTGGSVSTLTIQRTQQEDSAVYLCASSRRQVSEYEQYFGPGTRLTVT.

The CDR3 protein is CASSPPVNEQFF. DNA of the CDR3: TGTGCCAGCAGCCCCCCCGTCAATGAGCAGTTCTTC. The rearrangement links TRBV7-9 to TRBJ2-1; D unresolved. Trimming shortened V by 5 bases and J by 6 bases, and 8 bases separated the two germline ends. There are 12 residues in the CDR3. The germline CDR1 and CDR2 sequences are SEHNR and FQNEAQ (reference sequence).

V gene TRBV27 combines with J gene TRBJ1-5; a possible D gene is TRBD1 (5 bases). V dropped 6 bases and J dropped 4 bases, with 19 bases sitting between them. Germline V gives CDR1 MNHEY, CDR2 SMNVEV (reference sequence). CDR3 size: 16 residues. CDR3 residues: CASRGRSFGENQPQHF. The CDR3 nucleotides are TGTGCCAGCAGGGGACGTTCCTTCGGTGAGAATCAGCCCCAGCATTTT.

The J gene is TRBJ2-3, the V gene TRBV6-6, with TRBD2 matching 10 bases. Germline V gives CDR1 MNHNY, CDR2 SVGAGI (reference sequence). CDR3 size: 14 residues. Trimming at V came to 10 bases and at J to 3 bases, leaving 7 bases not matched to a gene. In DNA form, the CDR3 reads TGTGCCACCACTACTAGCGGGGTTACAGATACGCAGTATTTT. Amino acid sequence: CATTTSGVTDTQYF.

This clone was observed a few times. The rearrangement links TRBV6-5 to TRBJ1-6; no definite D call. CDR3 length equals 12 residues. The V gene's germline CDR1 is MNHEY and CDR2 SVGAGI. Trimming left V 7 bases short and J 4 bases short, with 5 bases between. The CDR3 DNA reads TGTGCCAGCAATCGGTATAATTCACCCCTCCACTTT. Translation: CASNRYNSPLHF.

This sequence joins TRBV7-2 and TRBJ1-6; 7 bases fit TRBD1. The CDR3 sequence is 15 residues long. V was pared by 3 bases and J by 7 bases, with 6 bases of the junction left unmatched. Germline V gene sequence: CDR1 SGHTA, CDR2 FQGNSA. The CDR3 here is CASSFQTGSNSPLHF. The CDR3 nucleotides are TGTGCCAGCAGCTTCCAGACAGGGTCCAATTCACCCCTCCACTTT.

This clone was observed a single time. V usage is TRBV27 and J usage is TRBJ2-4; D might be TRBD1 or TRBD2, each matching 5 bases. Germline V gives CDR1 MNHEY, CDR2 SMNVEV (reference sequence). V lost 2 bases, J lost 7 bases, and 9 bases lay in between. This CDR3 comprises 13 residues. Written as DNA, the CDR3 is TGTGCCAGCAGTTTACGGGACGGCAACATTCAGTACTTC. Translation: CASSLRDGNIQYF.

Note on this clone: Mismatch with germline at one junction end may stem from a read error. The V call is TRBV7-2, the J call TRBJ1-1; 11 bases agree with TRBD1. The CDR3 has 15 residues. Germline assignment: CDR1 SGHTA and CDR2 FQGNSA. This CDR3 is CASSQRDRGGTEAFF. CDR3 bases: TGCGCCAGCAGCCAAAGGGACAGGGGGGGAACTGAAGCTTTCTTT.

The chain employs TRBV5-1 and TRBJ2-3; TRBD2 aligns across 10 bases. Germline CDR1 and CDR2: SGHRS and YFSETQ. The CDR3 totals 16 residues. Losses at the gene ends were 4 bases for V and 2 bases for J; bases not matched to a gene: 7. This CDR3 reads CASSPRTSGTTDTQYF. The CDR3, as DNA: TGCGCCAGCAGCCCAAGGACTAGCGGAACCACAGATACGCAGTATTTT. Drawing the rest from reference TRBV5-1 and TRBJ2-3, the complete variable domain is KAGVTQTPRYLIKTRGQQVTLSCSPISGHRSVSWYQQTPGQGLQFLFEYFSETQRNKGNFPGRFSGRQFSNSRSEMNVSTLELGDSALYLCASSPRTSGTTDTQYFGPGTRLTVL.

V is TRBV10-3 and J is TRBJ1-3, with D maybe TRBD1 (5 bases). This CDR3 comprises 14 residues. Germline V CDR1 and CDR2: ENHRY, SYGVKD. V dropped 8 bases and J dropped 3 bases, with 14 bases sitting between them. DNA for the CDR3: TGTGCCATCCACACTGAGGGGAATGGAAACACCATATATTTT. This encodes CAIHTEGNGNTIYF.